This TCR beta chain was found in a study of blood T cell repertoires in COVID-19. This table comes from immunoSEQ multiplex PCR, and its TCRdb copy is limited to in-frame clones, with some not included. In the table there are about 150,000 clones, roughly 88% of which are singletons. CDR1 is SEHNR and CDR2 is FQNEAQ in the germline V gene (reference sequence). Trimming removed 5 bases from V and 7 bases from J, with 29 bases in between. This CDR3 region has 18 residues. This clone has just a few counts. The sample was peripheral blood. This chain connects TRBV7-9 to TRBJ1-2; D remains ambiguous. The receptor's source is a woman between 45 and 65 years old with acute or convalescent COVID-19. DNA of the CDR3: TGTGCCAGCAGCCCAGCCACAACCCACCTCAGGTCCGTCGGTGGCTACACCTTC. This translates into CASSPATTHLRSVGGYTF.